The sequence of this T cell receptor (beta chain) was determined in a study of shared clonotypes between healthy human individuals. Naivety among CD8 cells was defined by CD45RO negativity and positive CCR7 selection, thereby excluding terminally differentiated effector memory CD45RA+ cells. Regarding the study as a whole: Naive subsets generally exceeded memory subsets in estimated richness. Non-shared clonotypes showed lower generation probabilities than clonotypes common to all four donors. Inspection by rarefaction showed sorted-subset sequencing to be incomplete despite large depth.

Worth noting for this clone: Its antigen remains unknown.

CDR3 length equals 18 residues. CDR1 LGHNA and CDR2 YNFKEQ come from the germline V gene. V was shortened by 1 base and J by 6 bases, with 23 bases between the two germline ends. Template for every sorted-subset replicate PCR totaled about 0.2 ug DNA, 25,000 to 35,000 T cell genomes. Sequencing was performed with immunoSEQ multiplex PCR; in TCRdb, only in-frame clones are kept and a portion is missing. Of more than 2 million clones detected, over 85% appear once; the ten largest clones hold about 1.1%. The chain carries TRBV4-2 and TRBJ2-3; maybe TRBD2 (5 bases). The specimen sequenced was naive CD8+ T cells sorted from blood. The TCR was taken from a man aged 18-30 years in good health. The CDR3 sequence is CASSQVAHGLSSTDTQYF. CDR3 coding DNA: TGTGCCAGCAGCCAAGTGGCCCATGGACTCAGTAGTACGGATACGCAGTATTTT.